The 10 T cell receptor beta chains presented below share a single source sample, sequenced in a study of OX40 agonist ivuxolimab in advanced cancers. Assay: immunoSEQ multiplex PCR; the TCRdb copy retains only in-frame clones and omits some. Here the sample spans about 72,000 clones, approximately 81% being singletons. The source was CD4+ or CD8+ T cells sorted from blood, collected in a trial of the OX40 agonist ivuxolimab. The receptors stem from an adult with an advanced solid tumor such as melanoma, head and neck, liver or kidney cancer.

The chain joins TRBV10-3 to TRBJ2-2; a weak D match, TRBD2 (5 bases). Germline V gene data show CDR1 as ENHRY and CDR2 as SYGVKD. CDR3 size: 16 residues. With 7 bases removed from V and 4 bases from J, the gap between germline ends came to 19 bases. CDR3 region: CAINRTRESGTGELFF. Here the CDR3 DNA reads TGTGCCATCAACCGGACGAGGGAGTCGGGCACCGGGGAGCTGTTTTTT.

This sequence joins TRBV27 and TRBJ2-3; D might be TRBD2 (7 bases). The CDR3 spans 16 residues. Trimming stripped 6 bases from V and 1 base from J, with 17 bases between. The V gene's germline CDR1 is MNHEY and CDR2 SMNVEV (reference sequence). CDR3 protein: CASRPRGGGGTDTQYF. The DNA for the CDR3 is TGTGCCAGCAGGCCAAGAGGGGGGGGAGGCACAGATACGCAGTATTTT.

The chain has TRBV6-5 and TRBJ2-5, with 9 bases aligning to TRBD1. CDR1 is MNHEY, CDR2 SVGAGI, per germline. The CDR3 consists of 14 residues. The V segment lost 5 bases and the J segment 4 bases; nucleotides outside the gene matches: 5. The CDR3 DNA sequence: TGTGCCAGCAGTGGCACAGGGGGCGGAGAGACCCAGTACTTC. Its protein product is CASSGTGGGETQYF.

About this clone itself: A single base is all that separates this from a far larger clone, so a read error is likely. The chain recombines TRBV4-2 with TRBJ2-1; D unresolved. This CDR3 region has 12 residues. CDR1 is LGHNA, CDR2 YNFKEQ, per germline. The V end lost 3 bases, the J end lost 5 bases, and 5 bases lay between the germline ends. For the CDR3, the DNA is TGTGCCAGCAGCCAGACGAACAATGAGCAGTTCTTC. Its protein is CASSQTNNEQFF.

V is TRBV28 and J is TRBJ1-6; 9 bases line up with TRBD1. V shed 5 bases, J shed 7 bases, and the junction held 3 bases outside the gene matches. CDR3 length: 14 amino acids. CDR1 and CDR2 from the germline V gene are MDHEN and SYDVKM. In DNA, the CDR3 is TGTGCCAGCAGTCGGGACAGGGAAAATTCACCCCTCCACTTT. Translated: CASSRDRENSPLHF.

The chain recombines TRBV7-8 with TRBJ2-7; 9 bases agree with TRBD2. The germline CDR1 and CDR2 sequences are SGHVS and FQNEAQ. CDR3 length: 19 amino acids. Losses at the gene ends were 4 bases for V and 3 bases for J; bases not matched to a gene: 19. In DNA form, the CDR3 reads TGTGCCAGCAGCTCCTCAACCGCTAGGACTAGCGAGATAAACTACGAGCAGTACTTC. This translates into CASSSSTARTSEINYEQYF.

This clone was picked up a small number of times. V is TRBV7-9 and J is TRBJ2-7, with D possibly matching TRBD2 (6 bases). Trimming pared 5 bases from V and 3 bases from J, leaving 8 bases between. CDR3 length: 12 residues. The germline V gene has CDR1 SEHNR and CDR2 FQNEAQ (reference sequence). CDR3 nucleotides: TGTGCCAGCAGCCGGACTAACTACGAGCAGTACTTC. Amino acids: CASSRTNYEQYF.

V and J are TRBV7-9 and TRBJ2-3; D is undetermined. From germline, CDR1 is SEHNR and CDR2 FQNEAQ (reference sequence). The CDR3 is 14 residues long. Trimming left V 0 bases short and J 8 bases short, with 12 bases between. CDR3 bases: TGTGCCAGCAGCTTAGCGTTACCCCCCTCTACGCAGTATTTT. It specifies CASSLALPPSTQYF. Filled out from reference TRBV7-9 and TRBJ2-3, the complete variable domain reads DTGVSQNPRHKITKRGQNVTFRCDPISEHNRLYWYRQTLGQGPEFLTYFQNEAQLEKSRLLSDRFSAERPKGSFSTLEIQRTEQGDSAMYLCASSLALPPSTQYFGPGTRLTVL.

This chain connects TRBV6-5 to TRBJ1-3, with D possibly TRBD1 on 5 matching bases. The CDR3 is 15 amino acids. V was pared by 5 bases and J by 0 bases, with 11 bases between. Germline assignment: CDR1 MNHEY and CDR2 SVGAGI. The chain's CDR3 is CASSRGYGSGNTIYF. The CDR3 coding sequence is TGTGCCAGCAGTCGGGGGTACGGCTCTGGAAACACCATATATTTT.

This sequence joins TRBV7-2 and TRBJ2-3; D gene unclear. Per the germline V gene, CDR1 is SGHTA and CDR2 is FQGNSA. The CDR3 runs 16 residues. With 3 bases removed from V and 4 bases from J, the gap between germline ends came to 17 bases. CDR3 sequence reads: CASSFLPSGRADTQYF. As DNA, the CDR3 is TGTGCCAGCAGCTTTCTGCCCAGTGGTAGGGCAGATACGCAGTATTTT.